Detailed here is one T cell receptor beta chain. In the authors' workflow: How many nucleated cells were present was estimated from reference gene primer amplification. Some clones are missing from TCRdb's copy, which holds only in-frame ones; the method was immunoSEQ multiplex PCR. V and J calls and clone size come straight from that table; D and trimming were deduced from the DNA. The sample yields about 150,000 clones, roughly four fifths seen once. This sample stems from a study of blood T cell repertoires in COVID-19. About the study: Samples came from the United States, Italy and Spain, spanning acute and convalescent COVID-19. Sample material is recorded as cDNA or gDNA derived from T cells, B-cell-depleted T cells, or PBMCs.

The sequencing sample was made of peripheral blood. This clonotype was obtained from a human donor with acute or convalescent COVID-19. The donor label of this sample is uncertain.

CDR3 region: CASSLAGRNTEAFF. The CDR3, as DNA: TGTGCCAGCAGCTTAGCCGGTCGGAACACTGAAGCTTTCTTT. The rearrangement links TRBV11-3 to TRBJ1-1; no reliable D call. CDR1 and CDR2 from the germline V gene are SGHNT and YENEEA. The CDR3 has 14 residues. The V end was cut by 1 base, the J end by 1 base, with 7 bases between. Combining the CDR3 with reference TRBV11-3 and TRBJ1-1 gives the whole variable domain EAGVVQSPRYKIIEKKQPVAFWCNPISGHNTLYWYLQNLGQGPELLIRYENEEAVDDSQLPKDRFSAERLKGVDSTLKIQPAELGDSAVYLCASSLAGRNTEAFFGQGTRLTVV.